The TCR beta chain described here comes from a study of shared clonotypes between healthy human individuals. Profiled with immunoSEQ multiplex PCR; TCRdb holds only in-frame clones, not every one. Seen here are about 2,200,000 clones, 90% to 95% observed once, and the top ten hold 1.5% to 2%. CDR1 LNHDA and CDR2 SQIVND come from the germline V gene (reference sequence). The CDR3 covers 15 residues. The ends lost 8 bases at V and 11 bases at J; junction bases unmatched: 20. Naive CD8 cells lacked CD45RO, underwent positive selection for CCR7 and left out terminally differentiated effector memory CD45RA+ cells. Free of recent acute infections or vaccinations, the donors were healthy HIV-negative adults.

This TCR was recovered from a man younger than 30 in good health. Some clones in this sample may be carry-over from other donors' samples. Sequencing was done on a sample of naive CD8+ T cells from PBMCs. This chain links TRBV19 with TRBJ1-1, with 7 positions matching TRBD1. The CDR3 bases are TGTGCCAGTTTCCCAGCGACAGGGACCTTTGCGCGCGCTTTCTTT. As protein: CASFPATGTFARAFF.